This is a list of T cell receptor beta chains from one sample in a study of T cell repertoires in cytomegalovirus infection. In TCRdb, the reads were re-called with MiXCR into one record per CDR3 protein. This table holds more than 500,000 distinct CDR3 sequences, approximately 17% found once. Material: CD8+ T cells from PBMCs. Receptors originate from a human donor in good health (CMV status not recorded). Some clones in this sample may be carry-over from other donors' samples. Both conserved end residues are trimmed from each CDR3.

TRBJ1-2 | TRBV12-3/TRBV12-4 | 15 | ASRGVKTGEFAYGYT
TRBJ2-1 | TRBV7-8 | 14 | ASRAPASGVYNEQF
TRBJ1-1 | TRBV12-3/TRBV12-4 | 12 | ASSAPQGNTEAF
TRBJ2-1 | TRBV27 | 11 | ASSIRHTNEQF
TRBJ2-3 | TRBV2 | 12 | ASSEVYGADTQY
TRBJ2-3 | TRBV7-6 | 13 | ASSLEAGDQDTQY
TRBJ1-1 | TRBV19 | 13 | ASSIPTRMNTEAF
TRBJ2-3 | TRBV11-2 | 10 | ASSLGWDTQY
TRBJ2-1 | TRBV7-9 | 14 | ASSSKMAEGYNEQF
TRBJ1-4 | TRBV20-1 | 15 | SARRRVFNSTNEKLF
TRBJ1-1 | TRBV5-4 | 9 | AYRGGTEAF
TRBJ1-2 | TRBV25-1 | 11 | ASSESRNYGYT
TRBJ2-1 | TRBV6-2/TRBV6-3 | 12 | ASSQGLGYNEQF
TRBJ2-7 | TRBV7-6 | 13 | ASSVTSGDSYEQY
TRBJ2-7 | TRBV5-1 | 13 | ASSLVQGVFYEQY
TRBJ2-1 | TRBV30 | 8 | AWIEHEQF
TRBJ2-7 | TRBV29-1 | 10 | SVEWGAGEQY
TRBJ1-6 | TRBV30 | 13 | AWSPTLGYNSPLH
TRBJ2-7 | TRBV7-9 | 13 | ASSVGQRGTYEQY
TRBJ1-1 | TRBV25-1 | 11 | ASGWGVNTEAF
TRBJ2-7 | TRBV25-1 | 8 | ASRDYEQY
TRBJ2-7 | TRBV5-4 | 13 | ASSSRGGTVYEQY
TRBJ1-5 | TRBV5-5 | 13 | ASSLDSWGNQPQH
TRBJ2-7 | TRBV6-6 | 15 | ASSYSRTSGATYEQY
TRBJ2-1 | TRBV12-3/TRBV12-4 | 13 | ASSLSLAGGYEQF
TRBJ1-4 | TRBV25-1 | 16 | ASSERGGRGREDEKLF
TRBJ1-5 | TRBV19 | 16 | ASSIGDRGGVGNQPQH
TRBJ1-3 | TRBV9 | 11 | ASSDPSGNTIY
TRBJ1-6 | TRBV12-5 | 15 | ASGLVLGGRGNSPLH
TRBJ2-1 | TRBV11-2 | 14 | ASSGFTSGGYNEQF
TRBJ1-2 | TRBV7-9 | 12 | ASSSGQAVDGYT
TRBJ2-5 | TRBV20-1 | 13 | SARTDSWDGETQY
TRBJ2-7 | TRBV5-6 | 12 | ASSVRDRWYEQY
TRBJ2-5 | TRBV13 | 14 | ASSPQGLGGQETQY
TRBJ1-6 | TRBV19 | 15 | ASSMAGVGSYNSPLH
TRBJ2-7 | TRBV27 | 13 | ASSKDRGPSYEQY
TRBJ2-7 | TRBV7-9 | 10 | ASSPGRYEQY
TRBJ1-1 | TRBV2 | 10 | ASTEMNTEAF
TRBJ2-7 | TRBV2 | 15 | ASSFPLGTGGQQEQY